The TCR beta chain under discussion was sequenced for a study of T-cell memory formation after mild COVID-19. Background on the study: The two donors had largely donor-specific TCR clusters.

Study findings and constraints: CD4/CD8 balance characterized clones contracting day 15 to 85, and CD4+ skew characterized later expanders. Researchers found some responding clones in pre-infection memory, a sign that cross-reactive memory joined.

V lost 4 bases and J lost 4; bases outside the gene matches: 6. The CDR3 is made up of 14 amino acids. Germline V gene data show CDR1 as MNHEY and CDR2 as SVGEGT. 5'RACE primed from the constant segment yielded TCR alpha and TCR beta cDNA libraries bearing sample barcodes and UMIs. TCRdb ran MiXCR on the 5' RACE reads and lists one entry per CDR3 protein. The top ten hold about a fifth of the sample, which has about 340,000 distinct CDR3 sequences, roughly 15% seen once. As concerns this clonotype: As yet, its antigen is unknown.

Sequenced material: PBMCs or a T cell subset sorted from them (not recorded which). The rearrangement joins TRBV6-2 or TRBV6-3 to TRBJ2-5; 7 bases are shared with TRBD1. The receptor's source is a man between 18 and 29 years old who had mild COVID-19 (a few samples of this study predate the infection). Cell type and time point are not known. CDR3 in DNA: TGTGCCAGCAGTTCACAGGGGAACGGAGAGACCCAGTACTTC. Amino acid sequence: CASSSQGNGETQYF.